One and the same sample provided the 31 T cell receptor beta chains below, sequenced in a study of beta chain features in type 1 diabetes. The study reverse transcribed the entire isolated RNA, so it sequenced expressed TCRB transcripts. Clones were read by immunoSEQ multiplex PCR, and TCRdb kept only the in-frame ones, dropping some. The sample carries some 330,000 clones, around 10% recorded once. Sequenced: naive CD4+ T cells from blood. The receptors shown here come from a woman aged 25-40 years in good health.

This chain's CDR3 is CASSQYEQGASEAFF. CDR3 bases: TGTGCCAGCTCACAGTATGAACAGGGGGCCTCTGAAGCTTTCTTT. The chain has TRBV18 and TRBJ1-1; 9 nucleotides match TRBD1. The germline V gene encodes CDR1 KGHSH and CDR2 LQKENI. The length of the CDR3 is 15 residues. V shed 4 bases, J shed 6 bases, and the junction held 9 bases outside the gene matches.

This clone showed up just a few times. The V call is TRBV4-2, the J call TRBJ1-2; 8 bases fit TRBD1. The CDR3 has 15 residues. V dropped 0 bases and J dropped 3; count of bases not matched to a gene: 3. The germline gives CDR1 LGHNA, CDR2 YNFKEQ. The CDR3 sequence is CASSQDRGLYYGYTF. The DNA of the CDR3 is TGTGCCAGCAGCCAAGACAGGGGGCTCTACTATGGCTACACCTTC.

This clone has just a few counts. The rearrangement uses TRBV28 and TRBJ2-7; 13 bases fit TRBD2. V lost 8 bases to trimming and J lost 3 bases; unmatched junction nucleotides: 7. CDR1 is MDHEN, CDR2 SYDVKM, per germline. CDR3 length: 15 residues. The CDR3: CASRTSGSNSYEQYF. For the CDR3, the DNA is TGTGCCAGCCGGACTAGCGGGAGTAATAGCTACGAGCAGTACTTC.

The rearrangement joins TRBV7-3 to TRBJ2-5; 7 bases line up with TRBD2. Germline CDR1 is SGHTA and CDR2 is FQGTGA. The CDR3 loop spans 16 amino acids. Trimming cost V 2 bases and J 4 bases; bases outside gene matches: 10. The CDR3 DNA reads TGTGCCAGCAGCTTACGGGGGGACCCCTCGGGAGAGACCCAGTACTTC. It yields the protein CASSLRGDPSGETQYF.

This chain uses TRBV6-6 with TRBJ2-7; D might be TRBD2 (5 bases). V lost 4 bases and J 7 bases, leaving 14 bases between the germline ends. CDR1 and CDR2 (germline): MNHNY, SVGAGI (reference sequence). The CDR3 length is 13 residues. CDR3 residues: CASSLSHSGEQYF. For the CDR3, the DNA is TGTGCCAGCAGTTTAAGTCACTCGGGGGAGCAGTACTTC.

The chain uses TRBV7-2 and TRBJ1-5, with D possibly TRBD1 on 5 matching bases. V was trimmed by 4 bases and J by 3 bases, leaving 7 bases between them. Germline assignment: CDR1 SGHTA and CDR2 FQGNSA. The CDR3 is 13 residues long. This chain's CDR3 is CASSSRDNQPQHF. The CDR3 DNA reads as TGTGCCAGCAGCTCCAGGGACAATCAGCCCCAGCATTTT.

On this clone itself: Distinct nucleotide sequences in the sample also encode this CDR3. The chain uses TRBV19 and TRBJ2-2, with TRBD2 as a possible D gene (5 bases). V was clipped by 2 bases and J by 1 base, with 5 bases between them. Germline CDR1 LNHDA, CDR2 SQIVND (reference sequence). The CDR3 spans 14 residues. The CDR3: CASSISGNTGELFF. The CDR3 DNA sequence: TGTGCCAGTAGTATAAGCGGGAACACCGGGGAGCTGTTTTTT. The full variable domain, in which reference TRBV19 and TRBJ2-2 provide the parts outside the CDR3, is DGGITQSPKYLFRKEGQNVTLSCEQNLNHDAMYWYRQDPGQGLRLIYYSQIVNDFQKGDIAEGYSVSREKKESFPLTVTSAQKNPTAFYLCASSISGNTGELFFGEGSRLTVL.

The chain couples TRBV20-1 to TRBJ2-3; no reliable D call. CDR1 and CDR2 (germline): DFQATT, SNEGSKA (reference sequence). The CDR3 is 11 residues long. Trimming took 5 bases from V and 6 from J, leaving 9 bases between them. The CDR3 DNA reads TGCAGTGCTGGCCGTCGCGATACGCAGTATTTT. Translating gives CSAGRRDTQYF.

This clone was seen a few times. Different DNA sequences within this sample yield the same CDR3. This chain uses TRBV7-2 with TRBJ2-5; D is ambiguous. Trimming left V 0 bases short and J 4 bases short, with 3 bases between. Looked up from germline, CDR1 is SGHTA and CDR2 is FQGNSA. This CDR3 region has 12 residues. DNA of the CDR3: TGTGCCAGCAGCTTAGCGAGAGAGACCCAGTACTTC. This codes for CASSLARETQYF.

This clone was seen more than once but under ten times. The chain links TRBV12-2 to TRBJ1-1; TRBD1 is the table's D call, not checked against the DNA. TRBV12-2 corresponds to a pseudogene. There are 14 residues in the CDR3. The CDR3 nucleotides read TGTGCAAGTCGCCTCGACAGGGGTAACACTGAAGCTTTCTTT. This translates into CASRLDRGNTEAFF.

This chain uses TRBV5-1 with TRBJ2-7, with 11 bases identical to TRBD2. V was pared by 3 bases and J by 0 bases, with 11 bases of the junction left unmatched. The CDR3 runs 18 residues. Germline V gene lookup returns CDR1 SGHRS and CDR2 YFSETQ. CDR3: CASSSLAGATMSSYEQYF. Here the CDR3 DNA reads TGCGCCAGCAGCTCACTAGCGGGAGCGACCATGAGCTCCTACGAGCAGTACTTC.

As DNA, the CDR3 is TGTGCCAGCAGCGTATCGGCAGGGGATCAGCCCCAGCATTTT. This codes for CASSVSAGDQPQHF. The V and J genes are TRBV6-6 and TRBJ1-5, with D possibly TRBD1 on 6 matching bases. The germline CDR1 and CDR2 sequences are MNHNY and SVGAGI (reference sequence). Trimming left V 6 bases short and J 5 bases short, with 14 bases between. This CDR3 region has 14 residues.

This clone was seen only a few times. As DNA, the CDR3 is TGTGCCAGCAGCTTGTCGGCTTTAGGAGCGACGCAAGAGACCCAGTACTTC. Protein sequence: CASSLSALGATQETQYF. V usage is TRBV5-6 and J usage is TRBJ2-5; no clear D. The germline V gene has CDR1 SGHDT and CDR2 YYEEEE. V was shortened by 1 base and J by 2 bases, with 18 bases between the two germline ends. The CDR3 is made up of 17 amino acids. Combining the CDR3 with reference TRBV5-6 and TRBJ2-5 gives the whole variable domain DAGVTQSPTHLIKTRGQQVTLRCSPKSGHDTVSWYQQALGQGPQFIFQYYEEEERQRGNFPDRFSGHQFPNYSSELNVNALLLGDSALYLCASSLSALGATQETQYFGPGTRLLVL.

This clone was detected ten times or more. The chain links TRBV29-1 to TRBJ2-7; 7 positions match TRBD1. Germline loops: CDR1 SQVTM, CDR2 ANQGSEA. The CDR3 has 11 residues. This CDR3 reads CGAGGSYEQYF. The CDR3 DNA is TGCGGGGCAGGGGGCTCCTACGAGCAGTACTTC.

The CDR3 DNA is TGTGCCAGCACCGTACTAACTAGCGCTGGGGCCAACGTCCTGACTTTC. Its translation: CASTVLTSAGANVLTF. This chain joins TRBV5-5 and TRBJ2-6; TRBD2 aligns across 7 bases. The CDR3 is 16 residues long. Germline values: CDR1 SGHKS, CDR2 YYEKEE (reference sequence). V trimming: 6 bases; J trimming: 2 bases; junction bases outside the gene matches: 8.

This chain joins TRBV15 and TRBJ2-7; maybe TRBD1 (7 bases). V was cut by 0 bases and J by 6 bases, with 9 bases left in between. There are 13 residues in the CDR3. Germline CDR1 reads LNHNV; CDR2 reads YYDKDF (reference sequence). The CDR3 reads CATSRERDSEQYF. CDR3 DNA sequence: TGTGCCACCAGCAGAGAGCGGGACAGCGAGCAGTACTTC.

V usage is TRBV6-5 and J usage is TRBJ2-1, with 7 positions matching TRBD2. The J segment lost 7 bases and the V segment lost 10 bases, leaving 13 bases of the junction unmatched. This CDR3 is 14 amino acids long. CDR1 is MNHEY and CDR2 is SVGAGI in the germline V gene. The CDR3 loop reads CATAVREIRNEQFF. CDR3 DNA: TGTGCCACCGCGGTGCGGGAGATCAGGAATGAGCAGTTCTTC.

This chain joins TRBV19 and TRBJ1-5; D is perhaps TRBD1 (5 bases). This CDR3 spans 15 amino acids. Trimming cost V 7 bases and J 0 bases, with 13 bases left between them. CDR1 and CDR2 (germline): LNHDA, SQIVND (reference sequence). The CDR3 nucleotides read TGTGCCAGTATACCTACAGGTTATAGCAATCAGCCCCAGCATTTT. Protein: CASIPTGYSNQPQHF.

This clone was seen a handful of times. This chain joins TRBV18 and TRBJ2-3; 12 nucleotides align to TRBD2. Germline V gene data show CDR1 as KGHSH and CDR2 as LQKENI. The CDR3 runs to 15 residues. The V gene end was trimmed by 4 bases and the J gene end by 8 bases; junction bases not matched to a gene: 7. The CDR3 is CASSRTSGKSGTQYF. DNA of the CDR3: TGTGCCAGCTCACGGACTAGCGGGAAATCGGGTACGCAGTATTTT.

There are a few counts of this clone. J is TRBJ2-7 and V is TRBV29-1, with a weak D call TRBD2 (5 bases). Trimming left V 7 bases short and J 4 bases short, with 8 bases between. The CDR3 has 10 residues. From germline, CDR1 is SQVTM and CDR2 ANQGSEA. The CDR3 nucleotides are TGCAGCGCGAGGGATTACGAGCAGTACTTC. Translation: CSARDYEQYF.

This clone was seen only a few times. V and J are TRBV7-3 and TRBJ2-2; a possible D gene is TRBD1 (6 bases). This CDR3 region has 14 residues. Trimming took off 5 bases at V and 6 bases at J, with 13 bases between the two ends. Germline CDR1 is SGHTA and CDR2 is FQGTGA. As DNA, the CDR3 is TGTGCCAGCAGCGCCAACACAGGGTCCGGGGAGCTGTTTTTT. Translating it yields CASSANTGSGELFF.

The chain carries TRBV5-1 and TRBJ2-1; 13 bases map to TRBD2. V shed 4 bases, J shed 7 bases, and the junction held 8 bases outside the gene matches. Germline V CDR1 and CDR2: SGHRS, YFSETQ. This CDR3 spans 16 amino acids. CDR3 amino acids: CASSPPGLAGNNEQFF. Here the CDR3 DNA reads TGCGCCAGCAGCCCGCCGGGACTAGCGGGAAATAATGAGCAGTTCTTC.

This chain uses TRBV29-1 with TRBJ2-2, with TRBD2 matching 10 bases. The CDR3 spans 14 residues. V trimming: 4 bases; J trimming: 2 bases; junction bases outside the gene matches: 1. Germline V CDR1 and CDR2: SQVTM, ANQGSEA. The CDR3 region is CSVGTSGNTGELFF. The CDR3 bases are TGCAGCGTTGGGACTAGCGGCAACACCGGGGAGCTGTTTTTT.

This clone was observed a few times. The V call is TRBV7-3, the J call TRBJ2-1, with no clear D. The CDR3 totals 14 residues. V dropped 3 bases and J dropped 0 bases, with 6 bases sitting between them. Germline CDR1 and CDR2: SGHTA and FQGTGA. The CDR3 DNA reads as TGTGCCAGCAGCTTCAGATCCTCCTACAATGAGCAGTTCTTC. Its protein is CASSFRSSYNEQFF.

The CDR3 is CASSEGWTDTQYF. CDR3 nucleotide sequence: TGTGCCAGCAGTGAGGGCTGGACAGATACGCAGTATTTT. J is TRBJ2-3 and V is TRBV2; D gene unclear. Germline CDR1 SNHLY, CDR2 FYNNEI. The CDR3 is made up of 13 amino acids. Trimming cost V 3 bases and J 3 bases, with 7 bases left between them.

The chain joins TRBV7-9 to TRBJ2-7; 9 nucleotides align to TRBD1. The germline CDR1 and CDR2 sequences are SEHNR and FQNEAQ (reference sequence). The CDR3 spans 15 residues. V dropped 2 bases and J dropped 5; count of bases not matched to a gene: 7. For the CDR3, the DNA is TGTGCCAGCAGCTTATTTGGACAGGGGACCCACGAGCAGTACTTC. Its translation: CASSLFGQGTHEQYF.

The chain uses TRBV7-2 and TRBJ2-1, with 7 nucleotides matching TRBD1. CDR1 is SGHTA and CDR2 is FQGNSA in the germline V gene. The junction had 7 bases not matched to a gene; V was cut back by 5 bases and J by 6 bases. The CDR3 spans 14 residues. This CDR3 is CASSDLTGRNEQFF. Here the CDR3 DNA reads TGTGCCAGCAGCGATTTGACAGGGCGCAATGAGCAGTTCTTC.

The V and J genes are TRBV6-5 and TRBJ2-5; D is possibly TRBD2 (6 bases). Trimming pared 4 bases from V and 4 bases from J, leaving 10 bases between. Germline V gives CDR1 MNHEY, CDR2 SVGAGI. The CDR3 is made up of 13 amino acids. The CDR3 nucleotides are TGTGCCAGCAGTTTACTAGCAGGAGAGACCCAGTACTTC. Translating gives CASSLLAGETQYF.

There are a few counts of this clone. The V call is TRBV6-5, the J call TRBJ1-3; 8 bases agree with TRBD1. J gave up 5 bases and V 0 bases, and 3 bases lay outside the gene matches. The CDR3 has 15 residues. Germline-derived CDR1 and CDR2 are MNHEY and SVGAGI. The CDR3 loop reads CASSYSSGGRNTIYF. The CDR3 DNA reads TGTGCCAGCAGTTACTCCTCAGGGGGCAGAAACACCATATATTTT.

This clone was detected a few times. The chain recombines TRBV4-2 with TRBJ2-7, with 12 bases that match TRBD1. CDR1 LGHNA and CDR2 YNFKEQ come from the germline V gene. With V trimmed by 4 bases and J by 2 bases, 12 bases remained unmatched. This CDR3 contains 18 residues. The CDR3 reads CASSLQPRDRGLTYEQYF. The CDR3 coding sequence is TGTGCCAGCAGCCTACAACCCAGGGACAGGGGGCTTACCTACGAGCAGTACTTC.

The CDR3 is CASSLDARGETQYF. DNA for the CDR3: TGTGCCAGCAGCTTGGACGCACGGGGTGAGACCCAGTACTTC. The V gene is TRBV5-4, the J gene TRBJ2-5; maybe TRBD2 (5 bases). Germline CDR1 SGHNT, CDR2 YYREEE (reference sequence). The CDR3 runs to 14 residues. V lost 0 bases to trimming and J lost 5 bases, with 11 bases between them.